Only a few counts were recorded for the clone carrying this TCR beta chain. This entry comes from a study of PD-L1 blockade in urothelial cancer. Time point here: peripheral blood 6 weeks after treatment start. V dropped 2 bases and J dropped 6 bases, with 8 bases sitting between them. The CDR3 has 12 residues. Germline CDR1 reads SGHNT; CDR2 reads YYREEE (reference sequence). TCRdb keeps only in-frame clones here, not all; method: immunoSEQ multiplex PCR. The sample lists roughly 50,000 clones, 80% to 90% seen once, with around 10% in the top ten. The receptor was isolated from a man between 65 and 85 years old with urothelial cancer. The chain combines TRBV5-4 with TRBJ1-1; D unresolved. Sample: PBMCs, taken around atezolizumab (anti-PD-L1) treatment. The CDR3 nucleotides are TGTGCCAGCAGCTTATATCCGGCTGAAGCTTTCTTT. This codes for CASSLYPAEAFF.